In its sample, the clone carrying this TCR beta chain was seen a few times. Authors' processing steps: Scientists estimated how many nucleated cells there were by amplifying reference gene primers. The data were produced by immunoSEQ multiplex PCR, yet TCRdb's version contains in-frame clones alone and is incomplete. The V and J calls and the clone size are those of that table, but D and trimming were determined from the DNA. The sample has tens of thousands of clones; 85% are singletons. These data come from a study of blood T cell repertoires in COVID-19. Study overall: Spain, Italy and the United States supplied samples that represented acute and convalescent COVID-19. PBMCs, B-cell-depleted T cells, or T cells were the source of the cDNA or gDNA that made up the material.

This CDR3 is 13 amino acids long. V gave up 4 bases and J gave up 7 bases; unmatched junction bases: 2. Looked up from germline, CDR1 is SGHTA and CDR2 is FQGTGA. This clonotype was obtained from a man aged 80 or over with acute or convalescent COVID-19. The sequenced sample was peripheral blood. The chain combines TRBV7-3 with TRBJ1-3; TRBD1 agrees at 9 bases. The CDR3 coding sequence is TGTGCCAGCAGCTCTGGACAGGGGAACACCATATATTTT. It yields the protein CASSSGQGNTIYF.